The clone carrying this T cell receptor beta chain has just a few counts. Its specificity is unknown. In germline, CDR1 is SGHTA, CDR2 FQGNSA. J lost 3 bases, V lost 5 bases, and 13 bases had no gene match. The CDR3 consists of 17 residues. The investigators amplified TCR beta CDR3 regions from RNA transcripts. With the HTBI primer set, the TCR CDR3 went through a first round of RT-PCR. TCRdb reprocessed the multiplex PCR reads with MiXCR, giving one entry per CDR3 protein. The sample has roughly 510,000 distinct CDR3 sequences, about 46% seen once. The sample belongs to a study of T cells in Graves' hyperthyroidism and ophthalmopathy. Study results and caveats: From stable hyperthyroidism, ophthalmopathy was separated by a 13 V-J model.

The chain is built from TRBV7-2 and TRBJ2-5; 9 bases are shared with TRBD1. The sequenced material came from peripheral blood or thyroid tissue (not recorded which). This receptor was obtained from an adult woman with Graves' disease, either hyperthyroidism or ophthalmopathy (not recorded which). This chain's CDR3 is CASSPIPPGQGKETQYF. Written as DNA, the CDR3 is TGTGCCAGCAGCCCCATACCACCGGGACAGGGAAAAGAGACCCAGTACTTC.